The 2 T cell receptor beta chains below all came from one sample that was sequenced in a study of T-cell reconstitution after alpha-beta-depleted transplantation in children. TCRbeta library preparation incorporated unique molecular identifiers. TCRdb itself ran the PCR reads through MiXCR, one entry per CDR3 protein. The sample yields hundreds of thousands of distinct CDR3 sequences, approximately 9.6% seen once. The sample here was PBMCs from the stem cell graft donor, taken from the stem cell graft. All receptors come from a human donor who donated a stem cell graft to a child with SCID.

This clonotype was counted a few times. The chain employs TRBV9 and TRBJ2-4; 9 bases align to TRBD1. The CDR3 runs 18 residues. With V trimmed by 2 bases and J by 5 bases, 14 bases remained unmatched. Germline V gene lookup returns CDR1 SGDLS and CDR2 YYNGEE. The DNA for the CDR3 is TGTGCCAGCAGCGTCGCAGACAGGGGGGTAGGGGGCCAAAACATTCAGTACTTC. It encodes CASSVADRGVGGQNIQYF.

The V gene is TRBV7-3, the J gene TRBJ2-1; TRBD1 agrees at 9 bases. Germline V gene sequence: CDR1 SGHTA, CDR2 FQGTGA. J lost 6 bases, V lost 0 bases, and 6 bases had no gene match. The CDR3 loop spans 16 amino acids. DNA of the CDR3: TGTGCCAGCAGCTTAACGCTGGACAGGGGCGGCAATGAGCAGTTCTTC. Residues: CASSLTLDRGGNEQFF.